This TCR beta chain appears in the sequencing data of a study of OX40 agonist ivuxolimab in advanced cancers. Study-wide results and limits: Partial responders receiving 0.1-3.0 mg/kg showed among the lowest clonal expansion.

Germline CDR1 reads SEHNR; CDR2 reads FQNEAQ (reference sequence). V lost 2 bases and J lost 1; bases outside the gene matches: 4. This CDR3 has 15 amino acids. Notes on this clone: No antigen is known for it.

Only in-frame clones appear in the TCRdb table, and some are missing; sequencing was by immunoSEQ multiplex PCR. The sample carries approximately 28,000 clones, 65% to 85% recorded once. The gene calls are TRBV7-9 and TRBJ2-5; 7 bases agree with TRBD1. Sequencing used CD4+ or CD8+ T cells sorted from blood, obtained in a trial of the OX40 agonist ivuxolimab. The receptor's source is an adult with an advanced solid tumor such as melanoma, head and neck, liver or kidney cancer. CDR3 coding DNA: TGTGCCAGCAGCTTAATGTGGGACAGCCAAGAGACCCAGTACTTC. Translation gives CASSLMWDSQETQYF.